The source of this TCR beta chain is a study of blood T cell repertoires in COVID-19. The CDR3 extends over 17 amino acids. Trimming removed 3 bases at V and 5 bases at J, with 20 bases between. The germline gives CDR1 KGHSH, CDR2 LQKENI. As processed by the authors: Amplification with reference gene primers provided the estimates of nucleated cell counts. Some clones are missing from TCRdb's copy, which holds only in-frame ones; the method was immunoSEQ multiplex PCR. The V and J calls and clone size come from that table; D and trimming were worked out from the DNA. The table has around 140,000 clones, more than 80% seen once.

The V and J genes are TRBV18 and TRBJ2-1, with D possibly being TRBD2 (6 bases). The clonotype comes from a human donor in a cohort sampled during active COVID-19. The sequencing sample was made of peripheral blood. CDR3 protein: CASSPIISGSIDNEQFF. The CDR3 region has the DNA TGTGCCAGCTCACCTATTATTTCCGGGAGTATCGACAATGAGCAGTTCTTC.